This T cell receptor (beta chain) stems from a study of neurological immune-mediated disorders. This CDR3 region has 15 residues. The V end lost 2 bases, the J end lost 2 bases, and 13 bases lay between the germline ends. Germline-derived CDR1 and CDR2 are MNHNS and SASEGT. Study results and limitations: With the multiple sclerosis repertoire cluster, none of the clinical or MRI features showed an association.

5'RACE employing 10-nucleotide random UMIs yielded the cDNA. TCRdb recomputed calls from the 5' RACE reads with MiXCR, one row per CDR3 protein. The sample holds 65,000 to 85,000 distinct CDR3 sequences, 5.5% to 6.5% seen once. Time point described: longitudinal time-point 2. This clonotype was recorded many times. Antigen specificity is unknown. The chain links TRBV6-1 to TRBJ2-7, with D perhaps assigned TRBD1 or TRBD2 (5 bases each). The TCR was taken from a woman in her fifties or sixties with multiple sclerosis. The source material was PBMCs. As DNA, the CDR3 is TGTGCCAGCAGTGAAAGAGGGGACCCAGCCTACGAGCAGTACTTC. Translation: CASSERGDPAYEQYF.